The clone carrying this T cell receptor (beta chain) was observed a single time. Its antigen is currently unknown. The data are from a study of T cell responses to AZD1222 COVID-19 vaccine. Sequencing was performed with immunoSEQ multiplex PCR; in TCRdb, only in-frame clones are kept and a portion is missing. The data show 80,000 or so clones, about 74% seen once. Study observations and caveats: Dominant at 160-218 and 743-854, vaccine-associated CD4 TCRs also spanned spike.

The CDR3 extends over 14 amino acids. From germline, CDR1 is MNHEY and CDR2 SVGAGI. The ends were cut back, 7 bases at V and 3 bases at J, with 12 bases in the middle. Source: peripheral blood, taken 28 days after the second dose of the MenACWY control vaccine. V gene TRBV6-5 combines with J gene TRBJ2-2; D unclear. This clonotype originated in an adult who received the MenACWY meningococcal vaccine as a control. CDR3 sequence reads: CASTTSRDTGELFF. In DNA, the CDR3 is TGTGCCAGCACCACGAGTAGGGACACCGGGGAGCTGTTTTTT.